This is a list of T cell receptor beta chains from one sample in a study of cytomegalovirus exposure and HLA in healthy donors. The table came from immunoSEQ multiplex PCR; TCRdb's copy has only in-frame clones and leaves some out. The sample has around 150,000 clones, 70% to 80% seen once; the top ten hold 3.5%. Material for sequencing was PBMCs. Receptors were obtained from a human donor in good health. Both conserved end residues are part of each CDR3.

J gene	V gene	CDR3 protein
TRBJ1-1	TRBV7-9	CASSPTVNTEAFF
TRBJ2-7	TRBV19	CASSRDRGLEQYF
TRBJ2-5	TRBV2	CASRSSLGWETQYF
TRBJ2-2	TRBV19	CASSTLWGGSGRAGTGELFF
TRBJ2-3	TRBV19	CASSGQGNTDTQYF
TRBJ2-1	TRBV9	CASSVGTSLSYNEQFF
TRBJ2-1	TRBV4-1	CASSHPDRDEQFF
TRBJ2-3	TRBV7-9	CASSLGAGLSTDTQYF
TRBJ1-4	TRBV19	CASTPGRALTTNEKLFF
TRBJ2-3	TRBV19	CASSPPRLAGGSDTQYF
TRBJ2-4	TRBV15	CATSRDGGQGGEGAKNIQYF
TRBJ1-5	TRBV19	CASRPVSNQPQHF
TRBJ2-3	TRBV5-1	CASSRGRETDTQYF
TRBJ2-7	TRBV6-4	CASSASGGGYEQYF
TRBJ2-7	TRBV10-3	CAIGNIIGTGTGASDGTYEQYF